This section outlines one T cell receptor (beta chain) sequence together with its context. What it recognizes is unknown. An Oncomine TCR Beta short-read assay was used to sequence the DNA from cultured CD4+ T cells. Via MiXCR, TCRdb re-called the PCR reads, giving one row per CDR3 protein. The data contain 7,100 or so distinct CDR3 sequences, 70% to 75% of them singletons. Treatment here: approximately nine-day PBMC culture with coronavirus spike peptide pools or control peptides (ViraFEST assay). The data belong to a study of vaccination and CD4 T cells after COVID-19. Study summary: Stimulation used overlapping spike peptides from SARS-CoV-2, HCoV-NL63, HCoV-OC43 and HCoV-229E.

The germline V gene has CDR1 MDHEN and CDR2 SYDVKM. V lost 4 bases to trimming and J lost 0 bases, with 19 bases between them. This CDR3 has 18 amino acids. The sequenced sample was CD4+ T cells from blood, cultured in vitro. The receptor was derived from a human donor who had recovered from COVID-19. V is TRBV28 and J is TRBJ1-5, with D possibly being TRBD1 (6 bases). The CDR3 region is CASSYTLDWTDSNQPQHF. The CDR3 DNA sequence: TGTGCCAGCAGTTATACACTCGACTGGACAGATAGCAATCAGCCCCAGCATTTT.